This T cell receptor (beta chain) appears in the sequencing data of a study of blood T cells in healthy people across ages. Study-wide findings and caveats: Unsorted PBMC material precluded a definitive naive versus antigen-experienced comparison.

On this clonotype itself: Its matching antigen is unknown.

For the second PCR, which ran for roughly 7 to 11 cycles, a sample-barcoded 5' primer and a J-beta primer mix were used. Each cDNA molecule was tagged by a template-switch adaptor with 12 random nucleotides. Every sample produced at least 2.5 million CDR3-containing paired-end reads. One entry per CDR3 protein, called by TCRdb with MiXCR from the 5' RACE reads. The top ten clones hold roughly 13% of a sample with 800,000 to 1,000,000 distinct CDR3 sequences, about 48% of them seen once. Material for sequencing was blood. This clonotype originated in a man aged 25-45 years in good health.

The CDR3: CASSLEGRLSYNEQFF. The CDR3, as DNA: TGCGCCAGCAGCTTGGAAGGCAGACTCTCCTACAATGAGCAGTTCTTC. The V gene is TRBV5-1, the J gene TRBJ2-1; D unclear. Germline CDR1 is SGHRS and CDR2 is YFSETQ. Trimming shortened V by 0 bases and J by 0 bases, and 10 bases separated the two germline ends. This CDR3 has 16 residues.